The TCR beta chain under discussion was sequenced for a study of cytomegalovirus exposure and HLA in healthy donors. Study-wide results and limits: In vitro checks showed that a few CMV-associated chains really do target CMV antigens.

This clone was recorded a few times. What it recognizes is unknown. In the PCR, 60 Vbeta and 13 Jbeta primers were used. The method was immunoSEQ multiplex PCR; TCRdb's version includes in-frame clones alone and lacks a portion of them. The sample shows fewer than 200,000 clones, about 9% of them seen only once. The CDR3 runs 15 residues. The V gene lost 0 bases and the J gene lost 1 base, with 11 bases spanning the gap. CDR1 is SGDLS and CDR2 is YYNGEE in the germline V gene. This clonotype originated in a woman aged 25 to 39 in good health and CMV-seropositive. The material sequenced was PBMCs. The chain links TRBV9 to TRBJ2-7; D might be TRBD1 (6 bases). The CDR3 spells CASSVAQGQSYEQYF. CDR3 bases: TGTGCCAGCAGCGTAGCTCAGGGGCAGTCCTACGAGCAGTACTTC.